These T cell receptor beta chains were read from a single sample in a study of beta chain features in type 1 diabetes. TCRdb keeps only in-frame clones here, not all; method: immunoSEQ multiplex PCR. The data show roughly 450,000 clones, with approximately 13% seen just once and under 0.04% held by the top ten. Sequencing was carried out using naive CD4+ T cells from blood. These TCRs come from a man younger than 40 in good health. CDR3s include the opening cysteine and the closing phenylalanine or tryptophan.

V gene: TRBV19; J gene: TRBJ1-1; CDR3 protein: CASSLTGLTEAFF
V gene: TRBV19; J gene: TRBJ2-5; CDR3 protein: CASSPSGREQETQYF
V gene: TRBV18; J gene: TRBJ2-1; CDR3 protein: CASSPPTSGYNEQFF
V gene: TRBV5-4; J gene: TRBJ2-4; CDR3 protein: CASSSISSGSNIQYF
V gene: TRBV5-6; J gene: TRBJ1-6; CDR3 protein: CASSSDRVSYNSPLHF
V gene: TRBV23-1; J gene: TRBJ2-7; CDR3 protein: CASSSRRALTYEQYF
V gene: TRBV19; J gene: TRBJ2-1; CDR3 protein: CASSTSGRAFSYNEQFF
V gene: TRBV4-1; J gene: TRBJ1-4; CDR3 protein: CASSVGRGEKLFF
V gene: TRBV19; J gene: TRBJ2-3; CDR3 protein: CASSKLGSVDTQYF
V gene: TRBV28; J gene: TRBJ2-3; CDR3 protein: CASLRSDTQYF
V gene: TRBV25-1; J gene: TRBJ2-3; CDR3 protein: CASSERLVGDTQYF
V gene: TRBV7-2; J gene: TRBJ2-5; CDR3 protein: CASSPGQAETQYF
V gene: TRBV9; J gene: TRBJ1-1; CDR3 protein: CASSPNNRQGEAFF
V gene: TRBV21-1; J gene: TRBJ2-5; CDR3 protein: CASSKVQREVRETQYF